Shown below are 23 T cell receptor beta chains from a single sample sequenced in a study of long-term antiretroviral therapy in people with HIV. Survey level was the resolution at which the v3.0 immunoSEQ assay ran. Sequencing used immunoSEQ multiplex PCR; TCRdb keeps in-frame clones, though not all of them. There are about 20,000 clones in the sample; around 80% occur only once, and 15% to 20% lies in the top ten. The specimen comprised unsorted PBMCs, sampled 0.6 years after starting antiretroviral therapy. The receptor source for this set is a woman aged 18-35 years with HIV.

The chain employs TRBV6-1 and TRBJ2-7; TRBD1 matches 10 bases. This CDR3 is built from 14 residues. Losses at the gene ends were 1 base for V and 9 bases for J; bases not matched to a gene: 6. In germline, CDR1 is MNHNS, CDR2 SASEGT. The CDR3 DNA reads TGTGCCAGCAGTGAAGGGACAGGGGGTTCAGGGCAGTACTTC. It codes for CASSEGTGGSGQYF.

The V gene is TRBV5-6, the J gene TRBJ1-5, with TRBD1 matching over 8 bases. The J segment lost 5 bases and the V segment lost 3 bases, leaving 10 bases of the junction unmatched. CDR1 and CDR2 (germline): SGHDT, YYEEEE. CDR3 length: 16 residues. CDR3 residues: CASSSSGQDIYQPQHF. The CDR3 DNA is TGTGCCAGCAGCTCCTCGGGACAGGATATTTATCAGCCCCAGCATTTT. Looking up the rest from reference TRBV5-6 and TRBJ1-5 gives the full variable domain: DAGVTQSPTHLIKTRGQQVTLRCSPKSGHDTVSWYQQALGQGPQFIFQYYEEEERQRGNFPDRFSGHQFPNYSSELNVNALLLGDSALYLCASSSSGQDIYQPQHFGDGTRLSIL.

The chain uses TRBV28 and TRBJ1-3; D might be TRBD1 (5 bases). This CDR3 has 17 amino acids. Germline-derived CDR1 and CDR2 are MDHEN and SYDVKM. V lost 1 base and J 2 bases, leaving 15 bases between the germline ends. The CDR3 DNA reads TGTGCCAGCAGTTTATCCCTCCAGGGAGTGACTGGAAACACCATATATTTT. Translated: CASSLSLQGVTGNTIYF.

The chain combines TRBV7-6 with TRBJ1-2; perhaps TRBD1 as D (6 bases). This CDR3 is built from 15 residues. The germline gives CDR1 SGHVS, CDR2 FNYEAQ. V gave up 2 bases and J gave up 6 bases, with 16 bases separating them. CDR3 sequence (DNA): TGTGCCAGCAGCTTAATCCCCGGGGGCGGGAATGGCTACACCTTC. Translated: CASSLIPGGGNGYTF.

This chain connects TRBV7-8 to TRBJ2-1; D gene ambiguous. In germline, CDR1 is SGHVS, CDR2 FQNEAQ. This CDR3 comprises 16 residues. V lost 5 bases and J 7 bases, leaving 21 bases between the germline ends. This chain's CDR3 is CASSPNPVLKLNEQFF. In nucleotides, the CDR3 is TGTGCCAGCAGCCCGAACCCCGTCCTAAAGTTGAATGAGCAGTTCTTC.

V gene TRBV19 combines with J gene TRBJ1-5, with a possible D match to TRBD1 (5 bases). Germline V gene sequence: CDR1 LNHDA, CDR2 SQIVND (reference sequence). The CDR3 totals 14 residues. Trimming left V 7 bases short and J 5 bases short, with 15 bases between. CDR3 residues: CASNLGDGYQPQHF. In nucleotides, the CDR3 is TGTGCCAGTAATTTGGGGGACGGTTATCAGCCCCAGCATTTT.

CDR3 nucleotide sequence: TGTGCCAGCTCACCAACTAGCCGGGAGCAGTTCTTC. Amino acid sequence: CASSPTSREQFF. V usage is TRBV18 and J usage is TRBJ2-1, with D possibly TRBD2 on 6 matching bases. Germline CDR1 KGHSH, CDR2 LQKENI. The CDR3 has 12 amino acids. Deletions cut 2 bases from V and 10 bases from J, with 9 bases between.

This chain uses TRBV6-1 with TRBJ1-2; no clear D gene. Deletions cut 2 bases from V and 3 bases from J, with 7 bases between. Germline CDR1 reads MNHNS; CDR2 reads SASEGT. This CDR3 is built from 13 residues. The CDR3 loop reads CASSEWGDYGYTF. The CDR3 DNA sequence: TGTGCCAGCAGTGAATGGGGTGACTATGGCTACACCTTC.

The DNA of the CDR3 is TGTGCCAGCAGCTTGTCCCTCAGCTCCTACAATGAGCAGTTCTTC. Residues: CASSLSLSSYNEQFF. This rearrangement joins TRBV11-2 to TRBJ2-1; D gene unclear. Per germline, CDR1 SGHAT and CDR2 FQNNGV. The V end lost 3 bases, the J end lost 0 bases, and 9 bases lay between the germline ends. The CDR3 contains 15 residues.

The chain carries TRBV5-1 and TRBJ2-5; 9 nucleotides align to TRBD2. V lost 6 bases, J lost 4 bases, and 13 bases stayed unmatched. This CDR3 contains 16 residues. Germline V gives CDR1 SGHRS, CDR2 YFSETQ. The CDR3 loop reads CASKEGSGSTGETQYF. The CDR3 DNA is TGCGCCAGCAAGGAGGGTAGCGGGAGTACGGGAGAGACCCAGTACTTC.

The chain has TRBV25-1 and TRBJ2-5; D call uncertain. This CDR3 region has 12 residues. Germline loops: CDR1 MGHDK, CDR2 SYGVNS. The V and J ends lost 7 bases and 4 bases respectively, with 10 bases between them. The CDR3: CASNSGGETQYF. The CDR3 coding sequence is TGTGCCAGCAATTCGGGCGGAGAGACCCAGTACTTC.

This chain connects TRBV7-6 to TRBJ2-5; no definite D call. CDR3 length: 15 amino acids. Trimming cost V 5 bases and J 2 bases, with 15 bases left between them. Germline V gene data show CDR1 as SGHVS and CDR2 as FNYEAQ. The CDR3 region has the DNA TGTGCCAGCAGCCCCTCCAGTGGAATTCAAGAGACCCAGTACTTC. Protein: CASSPSSGIQETQYF. The complete variable domain, with remaining parts taken from reference TRBV7-6 and TRBJ2-5, reads GAGVSQSPRYKVTKRGQDVALRCDPISGHVSLYWYRQALGQGPEFLTYFNYEAQQDKSGLPNDRFSAERPEGSISTLTIQRTEQRDSAMYRCASSPSSGIQETQYFGPGTRLLVL.

V usage is TRBV18 and J usage is TRBJ1-2, with TRBD1 identical over 8 bases. V lost 2 bases and J lost 2; bases outside the gene matches: 1. Germline loops: CDR1 KGHSH, CDR2 LQKENI. This CDR3 contains 14 residues. CDR3 sequence (DNA): TGTGCCAGCTCACCAGGGGACAGGAACTATGGCTACACCTTC. It codes for CASSPGDRNYGYTF.

V and J are TRBV5-6 and TRBJ1-6, with 11 nucleotides matching TRBD1. V was pared by 1 base and J by 8 bases, with 8 bases of the junction left unmatched. CDR1 and CDR2 (germline): SGHDT, YYEEEE. CDR3 length: 17 amino acids. This chain's CDR3 is CASSLWAGTGGYSPLHF. The CDR3 DNA sequence: TGTGCCAGCAGCTTGTGGGCCGGGACAGGGGGTTATTCACCCCTCCACTTT.

The chain employs TRBV11-1 and TRBJ2-5, with 12 bases fitting TRBD1. Germline CDR1 SGHAT, CDR2 FQDESV (reference sequence). The length of the CDR3 is 15 residues. Unmatched junction bases numbered 6, after V lost 5 bases and J lost 5 bases. The CDR3 region has the DNA TGTGCCAGCAGCCTTGGGACAGGGGGCTTTGAGACCCAGTACTTC. Translation gives CASSLGTGGFETQYF.

The V and J genes are TRBV6-6 and TRBJ1-1; D ambiguous. Germline CDR1 and CDR2: MNHNY and SVGAGI (reference sequence). Trimming took 2 bases from V and 5 from J, leaving 12 bases between them. CDR3 size: 14 residues. The CDR3 spells CASSYEGRHTEAFF. The CDR3 DNA sequence: TGTGCCAGCAGTTACGAGGGCCGACATACTGAAGCTTTCTTT.

The chain employs TRBV5-8 and TRBJ2-3; tentatively, D is TRBD1 (6 bases). The germline CDR1 and CDR2 sequences are SGHTS and YDEGEE. The CDR3 totals 15 residues. V shed 1 base and J shed 1 base, with 10 bases lying between them. In nucleotides, the CDR3 is TGTGCCAGCAGCTTGCTGCAGGGGCGCACAGATACGCAGTATTTT. Translation: CASSLLQGRTDTQYF.

The CDR3 here is CASSARASYNEQFF. CDR3 coding DNA: TGTGCCAGCAGCGCGCGTGCGAGTTACAATGAGCAGTTCTTC. The chain has TRBV9 and TRBJ2-1; D not certain. The CDR3 contains 14 residues. Germline V gene lookup returns CDR1 SGDLS and CDR2 YYNGEE. With 3 bases removed from V and 4 bases from J, the gap between germline ends came to 11 bases.

The rearrangement uses TRBV7-3 and TRBJ2-2; 12 nucleotides match TRBD2. V shed 1 base and J 7 bases; nucleotides not matched to a gene: 4. Germline CDR1 and CDR2: SGHTA and FQGTGA. The CDR3 runs to 16 residues. As DNA, the CDR3 is TGTGCCAGCAGCTTAATTCTAGCGGGAGGGCTCGGGGAGCTGTTTTTT. This codes for CASSLILAGGLGELFF. Combining the CDR3 with reference TRBV7-3 and TRBJ2-2 gives the whole variable domain GAGVSQTPSNKVTEKGKYVELRCDPISGHTALYWYRQSLGQGPEFLIYFQGTGAADDSGLPNDRFFAVRPEGSVSTLKIQRTERGDSAVYLCASSLILAGGLGELFFGEGSRLTVL.

There are a few counts of this clone. The chain recombines TRBV5-1 with TRBJ2-2; D possibly corresponds to TRBD2 (7 bases). Germline lookup yields CDR1 SGHRS and CDR2 YFSETQ. This CDR3 has 15 residues. With 0 bases removed from V and 3 bases from J, the gap between germline ends came to 9 bases. The CDR3 is CASSLVGGDTGELFF. CDR3 nucleotides: TGCGCCAGCAGCTTGGTAGGGGGGGACACCGGGGAGCTGTTTTTT.

The chain recombines TRBV5-1 with TRBJ2-7; TRBD2 is a possible D gene (5 bases). Trimming took 1 base from V and 4 from J, leaving 15 bases between them. Per germline, CDR1 SGHRS and CDR2 YFSETQ. The length of the CDR3 is 15 residues. The CDR3 protein is CASSLSGNPQYEQYF. The CDR3, as DNA: TGCGCCAGCAGCTTGTCCGGGAATCCCCAATACGAGCAGTACTTC.

CDR3 DNA: TGTGCCAGCAGCATCTGGGCCTCAGGTTTGCAGTATTTT. This gives the protein CASSIWASGLQYF. This chain uses TRBV13 with TRBJ2-3, with D uncertain. V was trimmed by 5 bases and J by 11 bases, leaving 17 bases between them. Germline V gene sequence: CDR1 PRHDT, CDR2 FYEKMQ (reference sequence). The CDR3 is 13 residues long.

The sample holds one count of this clone. V usage is TRBV5-1 and J usage is TRBJ2-2, with 8 positions matching TRBD1. The CDR3 has 15 residues. V was clipped by 0 bases and J by 3 bases; unmatched bases: 1. Germline assignment: CDR1 SGHRS and CDR2 YFSETQ. Here the CDR3 DNA reads TGCGCCAGCAGCTTGGGACAGGGGTACACCGGGGAGCTGTTTTTT. The encoded protein is CASSLGQGYTGELFF.